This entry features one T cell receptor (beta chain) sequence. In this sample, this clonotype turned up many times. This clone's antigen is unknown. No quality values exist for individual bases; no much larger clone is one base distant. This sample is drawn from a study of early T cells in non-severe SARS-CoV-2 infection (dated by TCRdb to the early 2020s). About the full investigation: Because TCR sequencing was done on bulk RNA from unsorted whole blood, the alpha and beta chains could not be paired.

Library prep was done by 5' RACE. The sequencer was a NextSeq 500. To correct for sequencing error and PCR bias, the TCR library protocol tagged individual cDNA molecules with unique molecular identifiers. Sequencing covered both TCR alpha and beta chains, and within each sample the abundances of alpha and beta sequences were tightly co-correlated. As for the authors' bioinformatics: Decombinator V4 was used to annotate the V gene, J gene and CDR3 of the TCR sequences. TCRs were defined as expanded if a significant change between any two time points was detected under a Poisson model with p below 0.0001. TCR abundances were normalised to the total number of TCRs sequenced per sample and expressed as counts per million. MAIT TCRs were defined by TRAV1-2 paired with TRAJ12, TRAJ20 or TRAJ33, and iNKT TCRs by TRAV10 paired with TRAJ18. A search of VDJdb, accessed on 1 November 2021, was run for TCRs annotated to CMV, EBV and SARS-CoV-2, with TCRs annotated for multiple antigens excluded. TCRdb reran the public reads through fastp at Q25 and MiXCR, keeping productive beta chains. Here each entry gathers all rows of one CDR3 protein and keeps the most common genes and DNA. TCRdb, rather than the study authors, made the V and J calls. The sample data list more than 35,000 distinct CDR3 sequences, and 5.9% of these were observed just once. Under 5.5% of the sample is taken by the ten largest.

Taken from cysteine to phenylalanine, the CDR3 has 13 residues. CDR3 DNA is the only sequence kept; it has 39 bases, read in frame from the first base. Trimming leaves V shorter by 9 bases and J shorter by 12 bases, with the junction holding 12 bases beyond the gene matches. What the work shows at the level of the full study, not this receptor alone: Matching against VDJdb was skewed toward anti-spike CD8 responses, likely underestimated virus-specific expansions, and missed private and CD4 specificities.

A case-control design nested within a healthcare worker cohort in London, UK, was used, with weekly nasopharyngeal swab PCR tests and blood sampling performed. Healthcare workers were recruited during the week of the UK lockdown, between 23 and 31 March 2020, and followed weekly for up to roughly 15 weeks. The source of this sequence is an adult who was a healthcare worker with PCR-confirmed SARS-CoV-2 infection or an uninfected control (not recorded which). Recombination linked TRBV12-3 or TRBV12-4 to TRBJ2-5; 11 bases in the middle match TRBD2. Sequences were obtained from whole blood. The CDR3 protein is CASLPVAGGEKYF. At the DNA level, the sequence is TGTGCCAGTCTACCAGTAGCGGGAGGGGAAAAGTACTTC.